This T cell receptor beta chain was sequenced in a study of cytomegalovirus exposure and HLA in healthy donors (TCRdb year 2017). A note on the overall study: In an earlier analysis of 550 to 750 of the donors, 276 Gb of sequence data and 100 million or so unique TCR beta sequences from roughly 180 million T cells were reported. Alongside the repertoire data, information on donor age, sex, ethnicity and CMV serostatus was compiled. Class I and class II HLA loci were covered by the typing at four-digit resolution. Of the 398 genotyped donors, over 70% fell in the genetic ancestry cluster associated with self-reported Caucasian donors. The T cell repertoires of 666 subjects were profiled by immunosequencing and related to cytomegalovirus serostatus. To decide whether each TCR beta V gene segment behaved as functional or pseudogenic, an earlier analysis of some 540 of the donors relied on high-throughput TCR beta sequencing. Rather than drawing on any new phenotypic data, the later analysis identified candidate immune exposures from TCR beta sequences and the way those sequences occurred across donors. A later genetic analysis used genome-wide SNP genotypes for about 60% of the roughly 700 donors, treating that subset as a discovery cohort. The study aimed to test whether signatures of past pathogen exposure could be identified by cataloging public T cell receptors. To predict cytomegalovirus infection status, the study brought together high-throughput TCR immunosequencing, statistical association of individual TCRs with disease status, and machine learning. Typing coverage differed by locus: A, B, C, DRB1 and DQB1 were typed in about 629-630 donors, DQA1 in 522, DPA1 in over 600, and DPB1 in just under 490. Every repertoire in the discovery cohort had been generated on one and the same sequencing platform. Among 300 to 500 genotyped donors of the cohort, an average of around 250,000 unique TCR beta nucleotide sequences was sequenced per donor, of which 15% to 20% were non-productive. Roughly 300 gigabases of sequencing data and around 80 million unique TCR sequences made up an early release that covered 640 HLA-typed donors. A separate validation cohort of roughly 130 different subjects was used in addition to the approximately 700-subject first cohort. A later analysis re-analyzed previously published TCR beta repertoires from several hundred donors and added high-resolution HLA genotyping to study TCR occurrence patterns. About 5 DR-DQ haplotypes were handled as single units for association and clustering, since linkage in the cohort was strong. The research as a whole found: A cluster of highly shared sequence variants was judged likely to be a technical artifact of the sequencing pipeline. For the cohort, immune exposure information was limited to CMV serostatus. In a later analysis, HLA-associated TCR beta chains were found to be more clonally expanded and to have lower generation probabilities than equally common non-associated chains. Broadly in line with IMGT annotations, most TCR beta V segments showed up in productive rearrangements about 90% or about 30% of the time in an earlier analysis of approximately 640 of the donors. Correlated functional status among segregating V segments might reflect linkage disequilibrium, but an unknown experimental factor could not be ruled out. In both the original and validation cohorts, the classifier was reported to diagnose cytomegalovirus status with high specificity and sensitivity. Because counts were too low, approximately 15 rarely observed V segments, including chromosome 9 orphons, were excluded from the earlier analysis of a few hundred of the donors. A later analysis reported that several top co-occurrence clusters appeared linked to parvovirus B19, influenza, CMV and Epstein-Barr virus. A further reported finding was that TCR beta sequences accurately predicted the HLA-A and HLA-B alleles for most subjects in the first cohort. The study listed 164 TCR beta chains as associated with cytomegalovirus. A later analysis found that most CMV-associated TCR beta chains appeared HLA-restricted, with HLA associations seemingly driven largely by CMV exposure. According to a later analysis, TCR association rates differed among HLA loci, with DRB1 alleles showing the most associated TCRs and HLA-C alleles showing the fewest. A later genetic analysis reported fewer N-insertions in productive TCRs among donors in an Asian-associated ancestry cluster than the roughly 690-donor mean. The authors suggested that the approach could potentially be extended to other disease states and immunological phenotypes. Sequencing depth was assumed to be roughly uniform across donors in the presence/absence analyses, though that assumption may not hold. Strong co-occurrence of HLA alleles, especially DR and DQ, made assigning TCR associations to individual alleles difficult. In a later genetic analysis, a missense DCLRE1C variant was associated with V-gene and J-gene trimming of TCR beta chains, and the association was replicated in an independent cohort. Because some donors lacked HLA typing at each locus, the association tests relied only on the typed subset. While some public TCRs were present in many individuals, most TCR sequences turned up only very rarely across donors. This cohort had only TCR beta chains sequenced, and the lack of alpha or paired-chain data limited which features could be detected. Three of the identified cytomegalovirus-associated TCR beta chains were confirmed in vitro to be specific for cytomegalovirus antigens. A later analysis associated 16,951 TCR beta sequences with specific HLA alleles at a false discovery rate of 0.05.

As regards this clone: Its cognate antigen has yet to be identified. No base quality information exists; no much larger clone differs at one position.

The cohort comprised fewer than 700 healthy bone marrow donors. All cohort members were sampled while nominally healthy, although unrecorded immune exposures were likely present. The donor was CMV seronegative and was included in the group of over 300 seronegative cohort members. Each donor provided a peripheral blood sample, and peripheral blood mononuclear cells were used for TCR beta sequencing. Genomic DNA extraction from the blood cell samples was performed with the Qiagen DNeasy Blood Extraction Kit. The library was prepared using the immunoSEQ multiplex PCR assay. For the multiplex PCR, a mixture combining 60 forward primers for TCR Vbeta segments and 13 reverse primers for TCR Jbeta segments was used. A multiplex PCR assay on genomic DNA amplified the CDR3 region of rearranged TCR beta genes. The amplified TCR beta libraries were sequenced on the Illumina HiSeq System as 87-base-pair reads. On the authors' methods: A later analysis counted about 80 million unique TCR beta chains across the 550 to 800 repertoires, and some 11 million of these chains were shared by at least two donors. Raw reads were error-corrected and collapsed into unique sequences by a nearest-neighbor algorithm in which closely related sequences were merged to remove PCR and sequencing errors. To assign V, D and J gene segments, CDR3 sequences were aligned to IMGT reference sequences. For a sequence to be retained, a match of at least six nucleotides to both a V gene segment and a J gene segment was required. A rearrangement counted as productive if the CDR3 had no stop codons and remained in frame with V and J, and every other rearrangement counted as non-productive. Following IMGT convention, CDR3 was defined as the stretch from the second conserved V-encoded cysteine up to the conserved J-encoded phenylalanine. In an earlier analysis of 500 to 650 of the donors, sequences lacking an unambiguous match to a single V gene segment were excluded. In an earlier analysis of approximately 590 of the donors, V segments were called functional above 56.7% productive rearrangements and were called segregating when the between-donor standard deviation exceeded 5%. To diagnose cytomegalovirus status from the catalog of TCR beta chain sequences, a statistical classification framework was built. A later analysis assigned V and J genes by comparing TCR nucleotide sequences with IMGT/GENE-DB human TR gene sequences. A later analysis assigned CDR3 sequences and most-parsimonious VDJ recombination scenarios with the TCRdist pipeline. A later analysis defined each TCR beta chain by its CDR3 amino acid sequence plus V-gene family, and excluded reads lacking a unique V-gene family. A later analysis removed several hundred highly shared, low-generation-probability nucleotide sequences to deal with suspected cross-contamination and a sequencing artifact. In a later analysis, a clonal expansion index for each public chain was calculated from normalized within-repertoire ranks of inferred template counts. A later analysis computed generation probabilities with a VDJ recombination model fitted to out-of-frame rearrangements, and checked the results against IGoR. A later analysis scored TCR-TCR, TCR-HLA and TCR-CMV co-occurrence with hypergeometric tests, applying a repertoire-size bias correction to TCR pairs. A later analysis estimated false discovery rates by permuting HLA or CMV assignments 20 times. In a later analysis, co-occurring TCRs were grouped with DBSCAN, and TCRdist sequence similarity was added when clustering was performed within HLA-allele-positive subsets. For co-occurrence clustering, repertoires with fewer than 30,000 or more than 120,000 public chains were excluded, along with roughly five repertoires with anomalous nucleotide sharing. TCRdb provides this immuneACCESS table in a form limited to in-frame rearrangements. Some clones are lacking; in checked studies, under half of them reflect an unresolved V gene, and why the rest are absent is not known. V, J and clone size reflect that table, while D and trimming were determined from the DNA. The sample records approximately 170,000 clones, 70% to 80% of which are singletons. Jointly, the top ten make up 1% of the sample.

The specimen sequenced was PBMCs. The sequence was obtained from a woman in her thirties or forties in good health and CMV-seronegative.

The CDR3 reads as follows: CASSQGSGGREADTQYF. The nucleotide sequence reads as follows: TGTGCCAGCAGCCAAGGGTCTGGCGGGAGAGAGGCAGATACGCAGTATTTT. Here the chain combines TRBV4-2 and TRBJ2-3; TRBD2 agrees with 7 junctional bases. Measured from the cysteine to the phenylalanine, the CDR3 is 17 residues long. Kept here is only the CDR3 DNA, which spans 51 bases and is read in frame from base 1. The germline V end is reduced by 1 base and the J end by 4 bases; junction bases left unmatched: 11. According to the germline V gene, CDR1 reads LGHNA and CDR2 reads YNFKEQ.